The source of this TCR beta chain is a study of blood T cell repertoires in COVID-19. Study background: Both acute and convalescent COVID-19 samples were obtained from the United States, Italy and Spain.

How the authors handled the data: Amplification of reference gene primers was used by the study to estimate nucleated cell counts. The method was immunoSEQ multiplex PCR; TCRdb's version includes in-frame clones alone and lacks a portion of them. The V and J calls and clone size are taken from that table; D and trimming were inferred from the DNA. There are approximately 140,000 clones in the sample; approximately 86% occur only once, and roughly 2.9% lies in the top ten. The receptor's source is a woman between 40 and 50 years old with active or convalescent COVID-19. The specimen sequenced was peripheral blood.

DNA for the CDR3: TGTGCCAGCAGCCCGGGGACAGGGGGGACAAGAGAGCAGTACTTC. As protein: CASSPGTGGTREQYF. V gene TRBV11-2 combines with J gene TRBJ2-7; 11 positions match TRBD1. There are 15 residues in the CDR3. J gave up 7 bases and V 5 bases, and 10 bases lay outside the gene matches. The germline V gene has CDR1 SGHAT and CDR2 FQNNGV.